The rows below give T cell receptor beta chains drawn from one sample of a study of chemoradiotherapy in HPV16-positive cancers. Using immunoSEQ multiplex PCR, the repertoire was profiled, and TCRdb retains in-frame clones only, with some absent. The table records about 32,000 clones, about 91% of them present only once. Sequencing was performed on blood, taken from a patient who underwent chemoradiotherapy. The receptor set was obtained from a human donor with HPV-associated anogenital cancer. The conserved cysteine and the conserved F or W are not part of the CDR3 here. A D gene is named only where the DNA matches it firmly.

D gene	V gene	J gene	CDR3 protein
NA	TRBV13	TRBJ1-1	ASSFLAANTEAF
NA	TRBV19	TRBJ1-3	ASSKGTSGNTIY
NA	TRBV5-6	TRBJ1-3	ASSQTGAADARNTIY
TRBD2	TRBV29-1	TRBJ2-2	SVKTSGNTGELF
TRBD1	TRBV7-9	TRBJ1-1	ASSYVRGPAEAF
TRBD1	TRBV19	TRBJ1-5	ASSIDIGGQGGLQPQH
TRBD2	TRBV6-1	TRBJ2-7	ASSIREGPYEQY
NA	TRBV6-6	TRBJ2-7	ASSQLYEQY
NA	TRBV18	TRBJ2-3	ASSPRGTDTQY
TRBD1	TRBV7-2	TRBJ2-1	ASRTGSSYNEQF
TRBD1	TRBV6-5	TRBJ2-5	ASRRDRGYETQY
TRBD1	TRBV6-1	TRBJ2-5	ASSGVFPLGQTQETQY
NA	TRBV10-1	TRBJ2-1	ASSEAITSNEQF
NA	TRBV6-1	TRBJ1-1	ASLRGNTEAF
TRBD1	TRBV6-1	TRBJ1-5	ASSLTQGVYQPQH
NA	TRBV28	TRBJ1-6	ASSFTDNSPLH
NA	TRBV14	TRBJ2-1	ASSQVKVVFLDEQF
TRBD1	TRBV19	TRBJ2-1	ASSTLPGQGTNEQF
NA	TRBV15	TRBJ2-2	ATSRDERTTGELF
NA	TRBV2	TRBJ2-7	ASSGHYEQY
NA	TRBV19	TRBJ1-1	ASSIPGGNTEAF
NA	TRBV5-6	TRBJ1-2	ASSSVDGYT